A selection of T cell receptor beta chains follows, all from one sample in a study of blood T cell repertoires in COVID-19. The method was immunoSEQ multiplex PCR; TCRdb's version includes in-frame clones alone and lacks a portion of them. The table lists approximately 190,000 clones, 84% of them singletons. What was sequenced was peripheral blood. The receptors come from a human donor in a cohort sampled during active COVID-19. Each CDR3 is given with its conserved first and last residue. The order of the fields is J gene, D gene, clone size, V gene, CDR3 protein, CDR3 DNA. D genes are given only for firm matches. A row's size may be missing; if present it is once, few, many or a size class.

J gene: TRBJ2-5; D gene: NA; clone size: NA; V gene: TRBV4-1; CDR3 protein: CASSPEEGVRQETQYF; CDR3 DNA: TGCGCCAGCAGCCCAGAGGAGGGTGTCCGCCAAGAGACCCAGTACTTC
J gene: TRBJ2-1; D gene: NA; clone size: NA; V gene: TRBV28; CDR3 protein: CASSLLRGNEQFF; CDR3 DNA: TGTGCCAGCAGTTTATTGCGAGGAAATGAGCAGTTCTTC
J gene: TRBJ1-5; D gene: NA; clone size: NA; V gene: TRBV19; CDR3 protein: CASRQGIHQPQHF; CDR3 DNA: TGTGCCAGTAGACAGGGTATCCATCAGCCCCAGCATTTT
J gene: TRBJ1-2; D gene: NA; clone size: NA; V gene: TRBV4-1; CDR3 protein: CASSLAGLLPYGYTF; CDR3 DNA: TGCGCCAGCAGCCTTGCGGGCCTACTCCCCTATGGCTACACCTTC
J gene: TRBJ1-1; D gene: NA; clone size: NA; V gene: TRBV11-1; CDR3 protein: CASSLSVNTEAFF; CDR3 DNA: TGTGCCAGCAGCTTATCCGTTAACACTGAAGCTTTCTTT
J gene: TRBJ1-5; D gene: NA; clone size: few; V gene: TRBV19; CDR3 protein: CASSNMAESNQPQHF; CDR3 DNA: TGTGCCAGTAGTAACATGGCGGAGAGCAATCAGCCCCAGCATTTT
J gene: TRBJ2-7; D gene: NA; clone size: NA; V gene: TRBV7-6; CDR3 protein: CASSPQSTYEQYF; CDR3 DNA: TGTGCCAGCAGTCCACAGAGTACCTACGAGCAGTACTTC
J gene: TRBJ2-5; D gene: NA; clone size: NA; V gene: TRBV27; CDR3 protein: CASSPVAANQETQYF; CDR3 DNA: TGTGCCAGCAGTCCGGTAGCGGCCAACCAAGAGACCCAGTACTTC
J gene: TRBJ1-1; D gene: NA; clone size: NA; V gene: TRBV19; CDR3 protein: CASSTHRVPEAFF; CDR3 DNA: TGTGCCAGTAGTACCCACCGGGTTCCTGAAGCTTTCTTT
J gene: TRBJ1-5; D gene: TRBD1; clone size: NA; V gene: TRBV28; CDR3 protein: CASSSPSGGDQPQHF; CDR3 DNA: TGTGCCAGCAGTTCCCCCTCAGGGGGCGATCAGCCCCAGCATTTT
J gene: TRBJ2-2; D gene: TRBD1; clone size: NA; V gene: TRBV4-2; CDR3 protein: CASSQALGQGTNTGELFF; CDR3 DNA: TGTGCCAGCAGCCAGGCCCTAGGACAGGGCACGAACACCGGGGAGCTGTTTTTT
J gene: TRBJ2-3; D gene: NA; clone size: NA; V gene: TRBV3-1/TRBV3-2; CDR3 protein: CASTRQGTDTQYF; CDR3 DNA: TGTGCCAGCACCCGACAGGGCACAGATACGCAGTATTTT
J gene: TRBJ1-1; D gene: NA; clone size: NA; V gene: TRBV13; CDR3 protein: CASSPNMNTEAFF; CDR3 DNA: TGTGCCAGCAGCCCAAACATGAACACTGAAGCTTTCTTT
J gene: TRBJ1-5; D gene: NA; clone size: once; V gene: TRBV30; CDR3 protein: CAWTHKGNQPQHF; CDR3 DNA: TGTGCCTGGACCCACAAGGGGAATCAGCCCCAGCATTTT
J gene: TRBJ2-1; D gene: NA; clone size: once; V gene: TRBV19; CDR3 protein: CATCGSGSGEQFF; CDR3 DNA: TGTGCCACCTGTGGCTCAGGGTCTGGTGAGCAGTTCTTC
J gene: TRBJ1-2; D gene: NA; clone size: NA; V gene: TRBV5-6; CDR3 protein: CASSPGTQAGYTF; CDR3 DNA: TGTGCCAGCAGCCCCGGGACTCAGGCGGGCTACACCTTC
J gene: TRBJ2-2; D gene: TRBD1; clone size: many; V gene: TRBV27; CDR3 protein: CATRDSTRQGELFF; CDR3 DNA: TGTGCCACCCGGGACAGCACGCGTCAGGGGGAGCTGTTTTTT
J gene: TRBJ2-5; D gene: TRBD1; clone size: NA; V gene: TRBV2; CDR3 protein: CASRLGTGLEETQYF; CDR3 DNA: TGTGCCAGCAGGCTCGGGACAGGGTTGGAAGAGACCCAGTACTTC
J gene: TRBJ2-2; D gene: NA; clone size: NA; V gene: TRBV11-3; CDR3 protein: CASSSGQLNTGELFF; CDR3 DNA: TGTGCCAGCAGCTCAGGGCAGTTGAACACCGGGGAGCTGTTTTTT
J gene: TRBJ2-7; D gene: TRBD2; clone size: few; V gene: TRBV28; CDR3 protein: CASTEAGPNYEQYF; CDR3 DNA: TGTGCCAGCACTGAAGCGGGACCGAACTACGAGCAGTACTTC
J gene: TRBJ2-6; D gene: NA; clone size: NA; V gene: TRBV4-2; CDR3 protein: CASSAILVSSGANVLTF; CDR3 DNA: TGTGCCAGCAGCGCCATACTAGTAAGCTCTGGGGCCAACGTCCTGACTTTC
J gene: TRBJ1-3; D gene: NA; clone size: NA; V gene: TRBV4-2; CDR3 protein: CASSQDFFGGGNTIYF; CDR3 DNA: TGTGCCAGCAGCCAAGATTTCTTCGGCGGGGGAAACACCATATATTTT
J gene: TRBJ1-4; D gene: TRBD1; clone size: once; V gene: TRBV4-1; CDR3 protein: CASSQVRQGGWATNEKLFF; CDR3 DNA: TGCGCCAGCAGCCAAGTCCGACAGGGGGGTTGGGCAACTAATGAAAAACTGTTTTTT
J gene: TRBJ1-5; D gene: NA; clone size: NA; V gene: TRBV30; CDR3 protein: CAWSPLDYSNQPQHF; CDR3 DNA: TGTGCCTGGAGTCCCCTGGACTATAGCAATCAGCCCCAGCATTTT
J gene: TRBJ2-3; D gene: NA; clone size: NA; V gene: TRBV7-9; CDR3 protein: CASSAGGRTQYF; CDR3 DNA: TGTGCCAGCAGCGCCGGGGGAAGAACGCAGTATTTT
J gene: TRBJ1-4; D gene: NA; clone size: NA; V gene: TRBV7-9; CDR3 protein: CASSLDIEKLFF; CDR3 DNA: TGTGCCAGCAGCTTAGATATAGAAAAACTGTTTTTT
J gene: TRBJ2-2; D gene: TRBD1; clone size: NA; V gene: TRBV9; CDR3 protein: CASMLGQGVPGELFF; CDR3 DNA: TGTGCCAGCATGCTGGGACAGGGGGTCCCCGGGGAGCTGTTTTTT
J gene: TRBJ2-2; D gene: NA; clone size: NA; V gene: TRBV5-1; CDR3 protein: CASSLRGGQNTGELFF; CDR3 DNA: TGCGCCAGCAGCTTAAGGGGGGGACAGAACACCGGGGAGCTGTTTTTT